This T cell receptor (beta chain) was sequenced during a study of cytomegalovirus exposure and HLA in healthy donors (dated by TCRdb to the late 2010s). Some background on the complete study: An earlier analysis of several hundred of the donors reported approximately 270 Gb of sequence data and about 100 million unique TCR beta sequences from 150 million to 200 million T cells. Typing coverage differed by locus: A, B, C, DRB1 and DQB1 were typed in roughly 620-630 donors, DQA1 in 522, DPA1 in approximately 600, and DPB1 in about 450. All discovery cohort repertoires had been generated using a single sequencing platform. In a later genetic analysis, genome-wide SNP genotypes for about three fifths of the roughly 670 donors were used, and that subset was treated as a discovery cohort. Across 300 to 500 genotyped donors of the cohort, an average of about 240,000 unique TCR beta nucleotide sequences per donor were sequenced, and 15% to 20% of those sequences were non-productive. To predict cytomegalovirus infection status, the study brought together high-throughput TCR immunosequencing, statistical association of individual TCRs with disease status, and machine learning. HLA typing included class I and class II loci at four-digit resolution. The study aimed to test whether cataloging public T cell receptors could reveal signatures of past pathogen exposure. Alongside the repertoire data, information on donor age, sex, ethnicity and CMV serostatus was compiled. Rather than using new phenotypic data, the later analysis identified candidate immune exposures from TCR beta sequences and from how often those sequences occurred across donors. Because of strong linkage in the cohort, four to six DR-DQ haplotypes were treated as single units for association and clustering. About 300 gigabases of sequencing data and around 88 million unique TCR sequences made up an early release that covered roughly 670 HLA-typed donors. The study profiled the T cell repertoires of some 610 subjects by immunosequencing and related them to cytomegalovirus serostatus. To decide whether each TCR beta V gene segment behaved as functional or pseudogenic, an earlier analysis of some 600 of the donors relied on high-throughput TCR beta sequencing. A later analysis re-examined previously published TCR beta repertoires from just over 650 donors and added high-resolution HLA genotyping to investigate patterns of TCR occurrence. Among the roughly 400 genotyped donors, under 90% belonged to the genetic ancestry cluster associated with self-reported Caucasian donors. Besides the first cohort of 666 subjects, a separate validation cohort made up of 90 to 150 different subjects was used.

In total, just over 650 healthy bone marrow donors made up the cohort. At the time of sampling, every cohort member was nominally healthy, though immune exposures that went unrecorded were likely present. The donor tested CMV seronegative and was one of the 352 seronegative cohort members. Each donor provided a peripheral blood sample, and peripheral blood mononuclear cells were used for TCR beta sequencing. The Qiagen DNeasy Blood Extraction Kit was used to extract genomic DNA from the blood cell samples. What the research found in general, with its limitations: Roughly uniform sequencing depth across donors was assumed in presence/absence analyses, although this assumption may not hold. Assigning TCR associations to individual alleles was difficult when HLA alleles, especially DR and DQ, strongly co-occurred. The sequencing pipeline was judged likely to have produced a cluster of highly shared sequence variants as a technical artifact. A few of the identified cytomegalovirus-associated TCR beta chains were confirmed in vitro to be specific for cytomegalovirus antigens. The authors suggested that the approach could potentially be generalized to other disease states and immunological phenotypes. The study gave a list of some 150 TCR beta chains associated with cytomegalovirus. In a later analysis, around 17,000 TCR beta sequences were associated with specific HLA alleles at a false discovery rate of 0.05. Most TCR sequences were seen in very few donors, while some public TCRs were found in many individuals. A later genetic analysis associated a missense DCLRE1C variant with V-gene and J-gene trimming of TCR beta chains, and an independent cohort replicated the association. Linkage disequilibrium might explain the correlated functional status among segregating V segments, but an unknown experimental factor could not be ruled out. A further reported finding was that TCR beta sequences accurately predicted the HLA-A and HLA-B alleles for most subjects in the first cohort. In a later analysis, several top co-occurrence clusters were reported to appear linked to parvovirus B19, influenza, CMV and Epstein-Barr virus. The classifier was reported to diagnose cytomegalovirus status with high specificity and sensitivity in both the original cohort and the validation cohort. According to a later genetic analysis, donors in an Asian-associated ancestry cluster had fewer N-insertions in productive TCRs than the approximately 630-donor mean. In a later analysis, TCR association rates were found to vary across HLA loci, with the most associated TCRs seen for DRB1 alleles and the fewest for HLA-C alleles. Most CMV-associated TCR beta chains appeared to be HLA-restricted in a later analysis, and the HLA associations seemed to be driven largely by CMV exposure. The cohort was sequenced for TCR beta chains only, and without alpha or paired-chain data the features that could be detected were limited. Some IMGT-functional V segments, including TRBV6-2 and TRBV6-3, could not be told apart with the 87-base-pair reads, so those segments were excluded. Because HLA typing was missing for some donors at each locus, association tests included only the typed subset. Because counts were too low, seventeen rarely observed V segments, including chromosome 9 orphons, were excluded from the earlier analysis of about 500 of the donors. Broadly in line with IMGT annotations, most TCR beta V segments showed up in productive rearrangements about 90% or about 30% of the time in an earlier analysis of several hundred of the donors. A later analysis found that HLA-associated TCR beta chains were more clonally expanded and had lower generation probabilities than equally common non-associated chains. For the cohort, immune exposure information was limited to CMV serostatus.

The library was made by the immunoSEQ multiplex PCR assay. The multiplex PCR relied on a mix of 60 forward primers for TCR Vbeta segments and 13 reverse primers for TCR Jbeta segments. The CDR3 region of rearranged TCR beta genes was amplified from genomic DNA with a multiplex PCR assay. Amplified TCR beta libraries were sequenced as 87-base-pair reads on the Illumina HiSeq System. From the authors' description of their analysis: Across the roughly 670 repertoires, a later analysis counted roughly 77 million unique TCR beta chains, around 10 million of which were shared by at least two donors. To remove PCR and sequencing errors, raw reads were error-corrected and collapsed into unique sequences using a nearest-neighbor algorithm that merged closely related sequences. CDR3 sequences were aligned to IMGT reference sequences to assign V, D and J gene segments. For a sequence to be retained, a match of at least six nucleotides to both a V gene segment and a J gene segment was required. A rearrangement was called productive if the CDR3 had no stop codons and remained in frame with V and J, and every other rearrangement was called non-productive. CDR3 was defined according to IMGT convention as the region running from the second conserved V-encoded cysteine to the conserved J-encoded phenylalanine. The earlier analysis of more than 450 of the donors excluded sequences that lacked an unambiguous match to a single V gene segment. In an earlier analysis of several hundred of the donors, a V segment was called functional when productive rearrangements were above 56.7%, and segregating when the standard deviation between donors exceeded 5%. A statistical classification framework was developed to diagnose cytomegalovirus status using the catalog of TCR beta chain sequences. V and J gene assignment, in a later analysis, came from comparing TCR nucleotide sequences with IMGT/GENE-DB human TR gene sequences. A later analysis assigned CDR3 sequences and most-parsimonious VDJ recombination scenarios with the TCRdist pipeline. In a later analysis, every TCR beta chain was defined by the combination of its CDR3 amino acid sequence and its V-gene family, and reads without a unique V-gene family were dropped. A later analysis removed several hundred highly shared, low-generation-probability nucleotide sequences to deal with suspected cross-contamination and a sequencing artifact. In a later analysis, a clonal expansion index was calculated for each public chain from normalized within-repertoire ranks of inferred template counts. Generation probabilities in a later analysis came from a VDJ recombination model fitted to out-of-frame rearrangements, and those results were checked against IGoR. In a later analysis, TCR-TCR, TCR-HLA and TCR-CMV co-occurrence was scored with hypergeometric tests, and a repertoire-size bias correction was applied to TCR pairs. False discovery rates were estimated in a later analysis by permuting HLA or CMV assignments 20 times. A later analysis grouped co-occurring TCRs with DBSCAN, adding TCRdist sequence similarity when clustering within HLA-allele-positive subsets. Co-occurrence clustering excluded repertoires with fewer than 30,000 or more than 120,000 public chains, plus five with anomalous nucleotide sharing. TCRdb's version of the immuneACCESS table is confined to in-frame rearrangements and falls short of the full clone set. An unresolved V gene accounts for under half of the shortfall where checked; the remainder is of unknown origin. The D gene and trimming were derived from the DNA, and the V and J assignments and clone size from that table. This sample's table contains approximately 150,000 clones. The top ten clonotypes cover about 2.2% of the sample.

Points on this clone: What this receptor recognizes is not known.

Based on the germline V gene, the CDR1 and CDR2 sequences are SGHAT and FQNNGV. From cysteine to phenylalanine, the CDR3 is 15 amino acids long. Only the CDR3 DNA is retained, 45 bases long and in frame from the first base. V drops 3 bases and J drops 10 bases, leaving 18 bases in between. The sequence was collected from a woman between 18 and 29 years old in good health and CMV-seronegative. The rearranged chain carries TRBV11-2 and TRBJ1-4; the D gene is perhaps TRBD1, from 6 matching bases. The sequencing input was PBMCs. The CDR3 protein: CASSFRSITGSKLFF. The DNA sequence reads TGTGCCAGCAGCTTTAGGTCAATTACAGGGTCAAAACTGTTTTTT.